One TCR beta chain is described in this entry. Its antigen has not been determined. Base-call qualities are not available, and no considerably larger clone is one nucleotide away. This entry comes from a study of shared clonotypes between healthy human individuals (dated by TCRdb to the early 2020s). For the wider study: The cohort included a few men and a couple of women between 18 and 49 years of age. Per donor, three plates each were used for CD4 naive and CD4 memory, two for CD8 naive, and one for CD8 memory. To estimate repertoire size and how much clonotype sharing occurs between individuals, the study deeply sequenced the blood TCR repertoires of several healthy adults. Different laboratories and diverse techniques were used to prepare libraries and sequence TCR repertoires, to increase sequencing depth and limit assay-specific biases. Leukapheresis yielded between about 0.9 and 8.9 billion PBMCs per donor. What the study reported, not specific to this receptor: Even with the large sequencing depth, rarefaction of the sorted-subset datasets indicated that sequencing was incomplete. Because the study included only a small number of donors, the genetic and exposure-history diversity represented was limited. Estimated clonotype richness was generally larger for naive than for memory subsets. Across a handful of donors, roughly 5% of naive CD4, around 3.5% of naive CD8, under 2.5% of memory CD4, and about 0.44% of memory CD8 clonotypes were shared. Pairwise subsampling led to the expectation that sequencing depth would affect the degree of clonotype sharing among donors. Clonotypes shared by all four sorted-subset donors showed higher generation probabilities than non-shared clonotypes. Sampling was restricted to blood, and TCR repertoires in tissue are likely to differ from TCR repertoires in blood.

Using the deep immunoSEQ assay, TCR CDR3 regions were amplified from genomic DNA by multiplex PCR. For each cell subset, the extracted genomic DNA was distributed evenly across all wells of several immunoSEQ 96-well plates, and each plate served as one replicate. For sorted subsets, 150 to 250 ng genomic DNA, equal to 30,000 or so T cell genomes, was loaded into each replicate PCR. Purified libraries were measured with a Qubit 3.0 fluorometer, size-checked on a Bioanalyzer 2100, and measured again with the KAPA Library Quantification kit. A separate single-read 150-cycle Illumina NextSeq 550 flow cell was used to sequence each immunoSEQ 96-well plate. Regarding the original processing steps: Because the immunoSEQ output included only junctional sequences and no quality scores, the filtering could not be the same as the filtering used for full-length reads. To assign V/J genes and CDR3, sequences were annotated using PyIR, a Python wrapper for IgBLAST v1.9, with IMGT germline references. Reads were filtered out if the reads had weak V/J assignments (E-value above 1e-6), no CDR3, stop codons, out-of-frame junctions, or ambiguous translated residues. A V3J clonotype was defined by an identical inferred V gene, J gene, and CDR3 amino acid sequence. Percentage overlap between repertoires was computed as shared unique clonotypes divided by the size of the smaller repertoire. Three approaches were used to assess repertoire richness: RTK rarefaction, the Chao1 estimator, and Recon v2.1 estimates of unobserved clonotypes. For all TCRbeta clonotypes obtained by the gDNA method from a few donors, generation probabilities were computed with OLGA. The clones in this table, taken by TCRdb from immuneACCESS, are in-frame only. Not every clone is retained; where verified, under half of the shortfall comes from an unresolved V gene, and the cause of the rest is unknown. The DNA gave D and trimming, while V, J and clone size come from that table. Within this sample are roughly 1,100,000 clones, with roughly 80% of them counted one time only. About 1.5% of the sample is taken by the ten largest.

Donors were healthy HIV-negative adults with no recently reported acute infections or vaccinations. All donors were Caucasian adults living in Nashville, Tennessee, USA. CD4+ T cells were enriched by magnetic negative selection; naive cells were then positively selected on CD45RA, and the negative fraction formed the memory subset. Blood was obtained by leukapheresis, after which PBMCs were separated by Ficoll-Histopaque density gradient centrifugation and cryopreserved in liquid nitrogen vapor phase. Analytical flow cytometry was used to check the purity and quantity of each magnetically sorted T cell population. Each sorted fraction had its genomic DNA isolated and then quantified by UV absorbance on a Nanodrop 2000c. Trimming at the junction amounts to 7 bases on V and 1 base on J, and the germline ends lie 15 bases apart. In the germline V gene (reference sequence), CDR1 corresponds to LNHDA and CDR2 to SQIVND. The CDR3 spans 15 residues, from the cysteine through the phenylalanine. The DNA shown is the 45-base CDR3, in frame from base 1.

The V and J genes are TRBV19 and TRBJ2-3; the D gene is possibly TRBD2, with 7 bases matching. The clonotype comes from a man younger than 35 in good health. Sequenced material: memory CD4+ T cells sorted from blood. Reading the label with the study, this specimen's cell subset or site is: CD45RA-negative fraction. The CDR3 is CASTRGAGGTDTQYF. The nucleotide sequence is given as TGTGCCAGTACCCGGGGGGCAGGAGGCACAGATACGCAGTATTTT.